This T cell receptor (beta chain) was captured by sequencing in a study of T cell repertoires in cytomegalovirus infection. At the level of the study: TCR beta signatures that were public indicated CMV infection and matching HLA type.

From the reads, TCRdb called clonotypes with MiXCR, one entry per CDR3 protein. The table lists approximately 7,700 distinct CDR3 sequences, around 60% of them singletons. To note about this clonotype: Its antigen is currently unknown.

V was trimmed by 5 bases and J by 6 bases, leaving 16 bases between them. Looked up from germline, CDR1 is LNHDA and CDR2 is SQIVND (reference sequence). This CDR3 contains 14 residues. Sequencing used PBMCs, sequenced either directly or after in vitro stimulation (not recorded which). The rearrangement uses TRBV19 and TRBJ1-2; D call uncertain. The receptor was isolated from a human donor in good health (CMV status not recorded). Some clones in this sample may be carry-over from other donors' samples. CDR3 DNA: TGTGCCAGTAGTGGCAGGCGTCCGAGGGATGGCTACACCTTC. Protein sequence: CASSGRRPRDGYTF.